This T cell receptor beta chain was sequenced for a study of technical replicates of blood from a handful of donors. Here immunoSEQ multiplex PCR was the method, and the copy in TCRdb shows in-frame clones only, minus some. Of fewer than 80,000 clones detected, roughly 89% appear once; the ten largest clones hold 4% to 5.5%. Germline CDR1 is SGHTA and CDR2 is FQGNSA. This CDR3 has 15 amino acids. Unmatched junction bases numbered 9, after V lost 6 bases and J lost 7 bases. Sequenced input: PBMCs. The chain uses TRBV7-2 and TRBJ2-2, with TRBD1 identical over 9 bases. The TCR comes from a human donor in good health. Some clones in this sample may be carry-over from other donors' samples. CDR3 loop: CASRPTGGFIGELFF. The CDR3 DNA reads as TGTGCCAGCAGGCCTACAGGGGGCTTTATCGGGGAGCTGTTTTTT.